Below, 23 T cell receptor beta chains from the same sample are listed, as sequenced in a study of vaccination and CD4 T cells after COVID-19. The Oncomine TCR Beta short-read assay was applied to DNA of cultured CD4+ T cells. TCRdb reprocessed the PCR reads with MiXCR, giving one entry per CDR3 protein. Of about 10,000 distinct CDR3 sequences listed, roughly 25% are singletons. No antigen has been assigned to these receptors. Treatment given: approximately nine-day PBMC culture with coronavirus spike peptide pools or control peptides (ViraFEST assay). Sequenced material: CD4+ T cells from blood, cultured in vitro, taken before SARS-CoV-2 vaccination. Receptor source: a human donor who received a COVID-19 vaccine.

V gene TRBV20-1 combines with J gene TRBJ2-2, with 10 nucleotides matching TRBD2. The CDR3 loop spans 16 amino acids. Trimming at V came to 6 bases and at J to 4 bases, leaving 11 bases not matched to a gene. The germline CDR1 and CDR2 sequences are DFQATT and SNEGSKA (reference sequence). CDR3 loop: CSASTGPSGGTGELFF. DNA of the CDR3: TGCAGTGCGAGCACAGGGCCTAGCGGGGGCACCGGGGAGCTGTTTTTT.

Only a few counts were recorded for this clonotype. This rearrangement joins TRBV2 to TRBJ2-5; a possible D gene is TRBD2 (6 bases). This CDR3 has 14 amino acids. Germline CDR1 SNHLY, CDR2 FYNNEI. The V end was cut by 6 bases, the J end by 5 bases, with 16 bases between. The CDR3 DNA is TGTGCCAGCAGGTTCGGGGGTCAGAGGGAGACCCAGTACTTC. Translated: CASRFGGQRETQYF.

This clonotype appeared a single time. The rearrangement uses TRBV2 and TRBJ1-6, with 11 nucleotides matching TRBD1. This CDR3 spans 16 amino acids. With 8 bases clipped from V and 7 bases from J, the junction kept 10 bases outside the gene matches. From germline, CDR1 is SNHLY and CDR2 FYNNEI. CDR3 amino acids: CASATGQGAGNSPLHF. The CDR3 nucleotides are TGTGCCAGCGCCACAGGACAGGGGGCGGGAAATTCACCCCTCCACTTT.

The J gene is TRBJ2-5, the V gene TRBV20-1, with D perhaps matching TRBD1 (5 bases). Germline loops: CDR1 DFQATT, CDR2 SNEGSKA (reference sequence). There are 14 residues in the CDR3. Trimming took 8 bases from V and 3 from J, leaving 19 bases between them. CDR3 residues: CSFSPTMTEETQYF. The CDR3, as DNA: TGCAGTTTTTCCCCAACCATGACAGAAGAGACCCAGTACTTC.

The chain uses TRBV5-1 and TRBJ2-7, with a tentative D call TRBD2 (6 bases). CDR3 length: 16 amino acids. Germline V CDR1 and CDR2: SGHRS, YFSETQ. V dropped 0 bases and J dropped 6 bases, with 19 bases sitting between them. The DNA for the CDR3 is TGCGCCAGCAGCTTGGCAGGGCTAACCGGGAGAGGCGAGCAGTACTTC. Translating gives CASSLAGLTGRGEQYF.

The chain has TRBV10-3 and TRBJ2-7; TRBD1 is a possible D gene (5 bases). V gave up 4 bases and J gave up 2 bases, with 12 bases separating them. Germline V gives CDR1 ENHRY, CDR2 SYGVKD. The CDR3 is made up of 14 amino acids. CDR3 sequence: CAISVTGVPYEQYF. The CDR3 DNA reads TGTGCCATCAGTGTAACAGGTGTTCCCTACGAGCAGTACTTC.

V is TRBV19 and J is TRBJ2-5; D is possibly TRBD2 (5 bases). Trimming shortened V by 3 bases and J by 2 bases, and 10 bases separated the two germline ends. Germline V gives CDR1 LNHDA, CDR2 SQIVND (reference sequence). The CDR3 spans 14 residues. The CDR3 nucleotides are TGTGCCAGTAGTATCTTCGGGGAGCAAGAGACCCAGTACTTC. Translating it yields CASSIFGEQETQYF.

This sequence joins TRBV11-2 and TRBJ2-5; D may be TRBD2 (5 bases). V was pared by 0 bases and J by 7 bases, with 9 bases between. This CDR3 has 13 amino acids. Germline assignment: CDR1 SGHAT and CDR2 FQNNGV. CDR3 nucleotides: TGTGCCAGCAGCTTAGATTCACGGGGGACCCAGTACTTC. Translation: CASSLDSRGTQYF.

The DNA of the CDR3 is TGCAGTGCTAGAGACCCTATGGAGTCATCTGGAAACACCATATATTTT. Protein sequence: CSARDPMESSGNTIYF. The V gene is TRBV20-1, the J gene TRBJ1-3, with D unclear. Germline V gene data show CDR1 as DFQATT and CDR2 as SNEGSKA (reference sequence). With 0 bases removed from V and 1 base from J, the gap between germline ends came to 13 bases. The CDR3 has 16 residues.

The table lists this clonotype with a few counts. The V gene is TRBV7-9, the J gene TRBJ2-4; TRBD1 matches at 7 bases. V was pared by 5 bases and J by 9 bases, with 7 bases of the junction left unmatched. CDR1 SEHNR and CDR2 FQNEAQ come from the germline V gene (reference sequence). CDR3 length: 13 residues. In nucleotides, the CDR3 is TGTGCCAGCAGCCCCACAGGGGCAAGCATTCAGTACTTC. Its protein is CASSPTGASIQYF.

A few counts support this clonotype. The rearrangement uses TRBV15 and TRBJ2-5; 7 positions agree with TRBD1. The CDR3 loop spans 17 amino acids. V was clipped by 0 bases and J by 4 bases; unmatched bases: 11. Germline loops: CDR1 LNHNV, CDR2 YYDKDF (reference sequence). The CDR3 is CATSRDRTFDRVETQYF. The CDR3 nucleotides read TGTGCCACCAGCAGAGATAGGACCTTCGACAGGGTAGAGACCCAGTACTTC.

The chain couples TRBV12-5 to TRBJ2-5; D is possibly TRBD1 (6 bases). CDR3 size: 13 residues. Germline assignment: CDR1 LGHNT and CDR2 FRNRAP. V lost 7 bases and J 6 bases, leaving 15 bases between the germline ends. This chain's CDR3 is CASVPRGGQTQYF. CDR3 DNA: TGTGCTAGTGTTCCAAGAGGGGGACAGACCCAGTACTTC. The full variable domain, completed using reference TRBV12-5 and TRBJ2-5, is DARVTQTPRHKVTEMGQEVTMRCQPILGHNTVFWYRQTMMQGLELLAYFRNRAPLDDSGMPKDRFSAEMPDATLATLKIQPSEPRDSAVYFCASVPRGGQTQYFGPGTRLLVL.

Worth noting for this clonotype: This may stem from a read error, because a much larger clone lies one nucleotide away. The V gene is TRBV6-2 or TRBV6-3, the J gene TRBJ1-5; tentative D call: TRBD1 (6 bases). Trimming removed 2 bases at V and 5 bases at J, with 19 bases between. The CDR3 spans 17 residues. Germline V CDR1 and CDR2: MNHEY, SVGEGT. CDR3 amino acids: CASSYRGRGLSDQPQHF. The CDR3 DNA reads as TGTGCCAGCAGTTACAGGGGCAGGGGCCTAAGCGATCAGCCCCAGCATTTT.

This clonotype was observed a few times. The V call is TRBV2, the J call TRBJ2-5; possibly TRBD1 for D (6 bases). Germline CDR1 SNHLY, CDR2 FYNNEI. The CDR3 totals 13 residues. Trimming took 4 bases from V and 2 from J, leaving 8 bases between them. This chain's CDR3 is CASSGDRQETQYF. The CDR3 DNA follows: TGTGCCAGCAGTGGAGACAGGCAAGAGACCCAGTACTTC.

This clonotype was recorded a few times. This sequence joins TRBV25-1 and TRBJ1-1; D is undetermined. The CDR3 consists of 13 residues. Trimming left V 7 bases short and J 4 bases short, with 13 bases between. Germline CDR1 reads MGHDK; CDR2 reads SYGVNS. This CDR3 is CASKAGWTTEAFF. Here the CDR3 DNA reads TGTGCCAGCAAGGCAGGTTGGACCACTGAAGCTTTCTTT.

The V call is TRBV11-3, the J call TRBJ1-1; 8 bases are a match to TRBD1. Germline trimming cut 1 base from V and 1 base from J; bases unmatched to any gene: 8. Germline V gives CDR1 SGHNT, CDR2 YENEEA. CDR3 length: 17 amino acids. CDR3 loop: CASSLVLTGGTNTEAFF. The CDR3 nucleotides are TGTGCCAGCAGCTTAGTTCTCACAGGGGGGACGAACACTGAAGCTTTCTTT.

This clonotype was picked up a small number of times. This chain joins TRBV2 and TRBJ1-1, with D perhaps matching TRBD1 (5 bases). The CDR3 spans 13 residues. In germline, CDR1 is SNHLY, CDR2 FYNNEI. Trimming removed 7 bases from V and 3 bases from J, with 12 bases in between. The CDR3 DNA sequence: TGTGCCAGCAAGGTAAAAGGGGACACTGAAGCTTTCTTT. Translating gives CASKVKGDTEAFF.

The sample holds a few counts of this clonotype. The chain joins TRBV6-1 to TRBJ1-2, with TRBD1 identical over 8 bases. Looked up from germline, CDR1 is MNHNS and CDR2 is SASEGT. The CDR3 sequence is 14 residues long. V dropped 5 bases and J dropped 7; count of bases not matched to a gene: 9. Here the CDR3 reads CASSPFQGARGYTF. CDR3 sequence (DNA): TGTGCCAGCAGTCCCTTCCAGGGGGCGCGTGGCTACACCTTC.

Only a few counts were recorded for this clonotype. This chain connects TRBV6-1 to TRBJ1-2, with 10 bases identical to TRBD1. Germline values: CDR1 MNHNS, CDR2 SASEGT. This CDR3 spans 15 amino acids. V lost 6 bases and J lost 2; bases outside the gene matches: 6. The CDR3 here is CASSDRGLGNYGYTF. The CDR3 DNA reads TGTGCCAGCAGCGACAGGGGGCTGGGGAACTATGGCTACACCTTC.

This clonotype turned up a few times. The rearrangement uses TRBV2 and TRBJ2-2, with 7 positions matching TRBD1. Germline CDR1 and CDR2: SNHLY and FYNNEI. The CDR3 runs to 18 residues. With 5 bases clipped from V and 1 base from J, the junction kept 13 bases outside the gene matches. The CDR3 region has the DNA TGTGCCAGCAGTTATACCGCCCCGGGACAGTTGAACACCGGGGAGCTGTTTTTT. Protein: CASSYTAPGQLNTGELFF.

The chain has TRBV7-2 and TRBJ2-5, with 13 nucleotides matching TRBD2. V dropped 6 bases and J dropped 6; count of bases not matched to a gene: 4. The CDR3 runs 14 residues. Germline V gene lookup returns CDR1 SGHTA and CDR2 FQGNSA. The CDR3: CASSLTSGGQTQYF. CDR3 in DNA: TGTGCCAGCAGTTTGACTAGCGGGGGGCAGACCCAGTACTTC. Using reference TRBV7-2 and TRBJ2-5 for the parts outside the CDR3, the full variable domain is GAGVSQSPSNKVTEKGKDVELRCDPISGHTALYWYRQSLGQGLEFLIYFQGNSAPDKSGLPSDRFSAERTGGSVSTLTIQRTQQEDSAVYLCASSLTSGGQTQYFGPGTRLLVL.

The V gene is TRBV7-9, the J gene TRBJ1-1; 10 bases are a match to TRBD1. V was clipped by 5 bases and J by 1 base; unmatched bases: 7. CDR3 length: 16 amino acids. CDR1 is SEHNR, CDR2 FQNEAQ, per germline (reference sequence). The CDR3 region has the DNA TGTGCCAGCAGCCCGGGGACAGGGGTAAAGAACACTGAAGCTTTCTTT. Translated, it gives CASSPGTGVKNTEAFF.

This clonotype was recorded a few times. The chain combines TRBV6-1 with TRBJ1-1; TRBD1 is a possible D gene (5 bases). The CDR3 totals 15 residues. V gave up 1 base and J gave up 1 base, with 10 bases separating them. Germline lookup yields CDR1 MNHNS and CDR2 SASEGT. DNA of the CDR3: TGTGCCAGCAGTGAAGAGGCAGGGCGGAACACTGAAGCTTTCTTT. Its protein product is CASSEEAGRNTEAFF.